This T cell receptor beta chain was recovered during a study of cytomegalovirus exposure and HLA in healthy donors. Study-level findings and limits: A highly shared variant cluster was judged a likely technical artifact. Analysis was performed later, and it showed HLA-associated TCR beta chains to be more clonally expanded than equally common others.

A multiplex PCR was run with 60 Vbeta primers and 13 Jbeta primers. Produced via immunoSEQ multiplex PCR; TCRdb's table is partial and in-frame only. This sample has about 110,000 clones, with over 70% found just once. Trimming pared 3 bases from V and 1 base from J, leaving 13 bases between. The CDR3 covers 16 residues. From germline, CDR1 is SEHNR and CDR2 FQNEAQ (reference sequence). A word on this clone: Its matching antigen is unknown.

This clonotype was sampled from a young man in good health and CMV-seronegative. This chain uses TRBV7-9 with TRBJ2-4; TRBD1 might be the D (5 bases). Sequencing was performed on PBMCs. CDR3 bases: TGTGCCAGCAGCTTCGATGGGGCTGTGGCCAAAAACATTCAGTACTTC. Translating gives CASSFDGAVAKNIQYF.